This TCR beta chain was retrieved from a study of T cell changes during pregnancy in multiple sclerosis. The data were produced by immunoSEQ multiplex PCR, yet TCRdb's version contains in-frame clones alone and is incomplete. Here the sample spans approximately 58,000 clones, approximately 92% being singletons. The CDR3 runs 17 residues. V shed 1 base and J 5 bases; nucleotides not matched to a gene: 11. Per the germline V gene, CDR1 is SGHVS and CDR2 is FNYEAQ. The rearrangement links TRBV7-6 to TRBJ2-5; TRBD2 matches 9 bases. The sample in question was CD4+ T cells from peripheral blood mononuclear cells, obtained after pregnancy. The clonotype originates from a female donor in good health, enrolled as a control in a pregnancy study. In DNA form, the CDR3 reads TGTGCCAGCAGCTTAGGCCTTCTTAGCGGGGGAACGGAGACCCAGTACTTC. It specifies CASSLGLLSGGTETQYF.